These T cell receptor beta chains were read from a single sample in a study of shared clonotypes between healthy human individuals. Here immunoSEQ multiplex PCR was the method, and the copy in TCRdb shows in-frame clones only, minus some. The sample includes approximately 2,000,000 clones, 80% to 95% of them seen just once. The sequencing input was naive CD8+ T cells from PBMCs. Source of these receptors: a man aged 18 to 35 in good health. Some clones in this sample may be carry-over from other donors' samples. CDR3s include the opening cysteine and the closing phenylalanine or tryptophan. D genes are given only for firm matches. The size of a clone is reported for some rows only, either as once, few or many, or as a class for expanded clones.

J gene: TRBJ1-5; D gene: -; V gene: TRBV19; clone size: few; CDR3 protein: CASSIRDSNQPQHF; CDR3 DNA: TGTGCCAGTAGTATCAGGGACAGCAATCAGCCCCAGCATTTT
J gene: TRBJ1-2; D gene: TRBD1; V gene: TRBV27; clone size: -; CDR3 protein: CASSPYRGASNYGYTF; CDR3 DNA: TGTGCCAGCAGTCCATACAGGGGAGCCTCTAACTATGGCTACACCTTC
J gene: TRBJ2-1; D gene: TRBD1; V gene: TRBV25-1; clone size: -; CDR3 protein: CASSATGQSDSYNEQFF; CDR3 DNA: TGTGCCAGCAGTGCAACGGGACAGAGCGATTCCTACAATGAGCAGTTCTTC
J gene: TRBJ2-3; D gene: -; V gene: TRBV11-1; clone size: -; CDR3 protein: CASSPPTGSTDTQYF; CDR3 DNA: TGTGCCAGCAGCCCACCAACAGGGAGCACAGATACGCAGTATTTT
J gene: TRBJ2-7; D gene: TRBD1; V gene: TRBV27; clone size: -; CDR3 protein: CASKSTGTGDYEQYF; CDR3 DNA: TGTGCCAGCAAATCTACCGGGACAGGGGACTACGAGCAGTACTTC
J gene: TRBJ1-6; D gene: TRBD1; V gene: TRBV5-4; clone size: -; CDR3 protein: CASSLGQGIYF; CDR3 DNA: TGTGCCAGCAGCTTGGGACAGGGGATTTACTTT
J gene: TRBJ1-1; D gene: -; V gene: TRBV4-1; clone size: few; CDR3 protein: CASSHRDMNTEAFF; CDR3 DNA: TGCGCCAGCAGCCACAGGGATATGAACACTGAAGCTTTCTTT
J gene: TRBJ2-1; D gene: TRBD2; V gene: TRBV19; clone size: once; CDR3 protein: CASSPGTSNYNEQFF; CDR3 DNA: TGTGCCAGTAGCCCCGGGACTAGCAACTACAATGAGCAGTTCTTC
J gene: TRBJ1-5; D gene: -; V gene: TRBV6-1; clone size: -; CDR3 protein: CASSERAGVGQPQHF; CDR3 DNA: TGTGCCAGCAGTGAGAGGGCAGGGGTCGGTCAGCCCCAGCATTTT
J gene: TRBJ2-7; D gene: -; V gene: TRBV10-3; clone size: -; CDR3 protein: CASSETYEQYF; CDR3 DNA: TGTGCCAGCTCGGAAACCTACGAGCAGTACTTC
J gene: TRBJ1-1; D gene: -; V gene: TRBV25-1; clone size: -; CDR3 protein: CASSGGMAFF; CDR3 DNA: TGTGCCAGCAGTGGCGGGATGGCTTTCTTT
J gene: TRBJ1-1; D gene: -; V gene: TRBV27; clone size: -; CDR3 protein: CASSLGTEAFF; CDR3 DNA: TGTGCCAGCAGCCTGGGGACTGAAGCTTTCTTT
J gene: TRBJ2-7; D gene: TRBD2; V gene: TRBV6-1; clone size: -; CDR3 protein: CASSESAGTYEQYF; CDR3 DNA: TGTGCCAGCAGTGAATCAGCGGGAACCTACGAGCAGTACTTC
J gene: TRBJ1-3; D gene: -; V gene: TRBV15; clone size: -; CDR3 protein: CATTSTDRPLNTIYF; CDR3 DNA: TGTGCCACCACCTCTACGGACCGACCGCTAAACACCATATATTTT
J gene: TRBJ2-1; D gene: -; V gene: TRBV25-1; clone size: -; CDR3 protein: CASRLSTGSSYNEQFF; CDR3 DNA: TGTGCCAGCAGATTATCGACGGGGAGCTCCTACAATGAGCAGTTCTTC